This T cell receptor beta chain was obtained from a study of response to subunit inactivated influenza vaccine. From the RT-PCR reads, TCRdb called clonotypes with MiXCR, one entry per CDR3 protein. Among about 620,000 distinct CDR3 sequences, around 11% were seen once, and the ten largest hold 9.5% to 13%. Germline lookup yields CDR1 KGHSH and CDR2 LQKENI. The CDR3 consists of 15 residues. Trimming left V 4 bases short and J 4 bases short, with 14 bases between. The chain is built from TRBV18 and TRBJ2-1; TRBD2 is a possible D gene (5 bases). The sequence was collected from a man aged 45 to 65 who received an inactivated influenza vaccine. Sequenced here: PBMCs from blood, sampled on the day of vaccination. The CDR3: CASSRPGPGYNEQFF. The CDR3 region has the DNA TGTGCCAGCTCACGACCGGGCCCGGGATACAATGAGCAGTTCTTC.